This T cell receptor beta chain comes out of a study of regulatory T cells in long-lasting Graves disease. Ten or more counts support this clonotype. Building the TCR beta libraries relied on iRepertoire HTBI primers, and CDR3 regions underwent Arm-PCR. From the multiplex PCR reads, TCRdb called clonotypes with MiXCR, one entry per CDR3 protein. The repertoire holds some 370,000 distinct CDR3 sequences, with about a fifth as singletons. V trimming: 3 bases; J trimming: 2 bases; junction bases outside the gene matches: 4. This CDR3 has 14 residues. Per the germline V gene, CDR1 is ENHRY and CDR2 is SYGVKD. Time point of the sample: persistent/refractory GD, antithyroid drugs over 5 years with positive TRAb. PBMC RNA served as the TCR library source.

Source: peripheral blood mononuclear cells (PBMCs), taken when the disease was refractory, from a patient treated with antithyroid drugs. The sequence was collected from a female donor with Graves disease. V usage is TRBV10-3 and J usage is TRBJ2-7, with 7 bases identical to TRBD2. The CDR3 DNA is TGTGCCATCAGTGACCCTAGCGGAGCCTACGAGCAGTACTTC. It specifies CAISDPSGAYEQYF.